Listed below are T cell receptor beta chains from one sample, sequenced in a study of post-analysis software for immune sequencing data. TCRdb redid the calling of the PCR reads with MiXCR, one entry per CDR3 protein. Counted here are approximately 730,000 distinct CDR3 sequences, 30% occurring once; the ten biggest clones make up roughly 0.54%. Sequencing used blood. These receptors all stem from a girl between 10 and 17 years old with multiple sclerosis. Each CDR3 is given with its conserved first and last residue. Fields, in order: clone size, V gene, D gene, J gene, CDR3 protein, CDR3 DNA. D genes are given only for firm matches. Size is omitted from some rows. Given values are once, few, many or a class for expanded clones.

abundance: few; v_gene: TRBV6-5; d_gene: .; j_gene: TRBJ1-2; CDR3aa: CATTTGLRRGFYGYTF; CDR3nt: TGTGCCACCACAACCGGACTACGCCGGGGTTTCTATGGCTACACCTTC
abundance: few; v_gene: TRBV3-1; d_gene: .; j_gene: TRBJ2-1; CDR3aa: CASSHAGASSNEQFF; CDR3nt: TGTGCCAGCAGCCACGCCGGGGCTTCTTCCAATGAGCAGTTCTTC
abundance: .; v_gene: TRBV20-1; d_gene: TRBD2; j_gene: TRBJ2-1; CDR3aa: CSAPGLAHNEQFF; CDR3nt: TGCAGTGCTCCTGGACTAGCGCACAATGAGCAGTTCTTC
abundance: few; v_gene: TRBV15; d_gene: .; j_gene: TRBJ2-5; CDR3aa: CATSREQGRETQYF; CDR3nt: TGTGCCACCAGCAGAGAGCAGGGGAGAGAGACCCAGTACTTC
abundance: .; v_gene: TRBV20-1; d_gene: TRBD2; j_gene: TRBJ2-3; CDR3aa: CSARDSGATTDTQYF; CDR3nt: TGCAGTGCTAGAGATAGCGGGGCAACCACAGATACGCAGTATTTT
abundance: few; v_gene: TRBV20-1; d_gene: .; j_gene: TRBJ2-7; CDR3aa: CSASPPSNEQYF; CDR3nt: TGCAGTGCTAGCCCCCCTAGCAATGAGCAGTACTTC
abundance: few; v_gene: TRBV2; d_gene: .; j_gene: TRBJ2-7; CDR3aa: CASSEAPSQLSYEQYF; CDR3nt: TGTGCCAGCAGTGAAGCGCCTAGTCAACTCTCCTACGAGCAGTACTTC
abundance: .; v_gene: TRBV18; d_gene: TRBD2; j_gene: TRBJ2-1; CDR3aa: CASSLESGMRGSEQFF; CDR3nt: TGTGCCAGCTCACTGGAAAGCGGGATGAGAGGAAGTGAGCAGTTCTTC
abundance: .; v_gene: TRBV28; d_gene: TRBD1; j_gene: TRBJ2-2; CDR3aa: CASTYPPGQGNTGELFF; CDR3nt: TGTGCCAGCACCTACCCACCGGGACAGGGGAACACCGGGGAGCTGTTTTTT
abundance: few; v_gene: TRBV12-3/TRBV12-4; d_gene: TRBD2; j_gene: TRBJ2-7; CDR3aa: CASSPGGPLLEQYF; CDR3nt: TGTGCCAGCAGCCCGGGGGGGCCCTTGCTCGAGCAGTACTTC
abundance: few; v_gene: TRBV5-1; d_gene: TRBD2; j_gene: TRBJ2-1; CDR3aa: CASSSILGGSLNEQFF; CDR3nt: TGCGCCAGCAGCTCCATCCTGGGGGGGTCGTTGAATGAGCAGTTCTTC
abundance: few; v_gene: TRBV27; d_gene: TRBD1; j_gene: TRBJ1-2; CDR3aa: CASRFSSGGTGQRGYGYTF; CDR3nt: TGTGCCAGCCGTTTTTCCTCAGGCGGGACAGGGCAAAGAGGCTATGGCTACACCTTC
abundance: .; v_gene: TRBV7-2; d_gene: .; j_gene: TRBJ2-1; CDR3aa: CASSLVSSAGANNEQFF; CDR3nt: TGTGCCAGCAGCTTAGTTTCGTCGGCGGGGGCCAACAATGAGCAGTTCTTC
abundance: .; v_gene: TRBV7-9; d_gene: .; j_gene: TRBJ2-2; CDR3aa: CASSLHSINTGELFF; CDR3nt: TGTGCCAGCAGCTTACATTCGATAAACACCGGGGAGCTGTTTTTT
abundance: .; v_gene: TRBV7-2; d_gene: .; j_gene: TRBJ1-6; CDR3aa: CASSRTGTRESPLHF; CDR3nt: TGTGCCAGCAGTCGAACCGGGACTCGGGAATCACCCCTCCACTTT
abundance: .; v_gene: TRBV2; d_gene: .; j_gene: TRBJ2-2; CDR3aa: CASSEARAGKHGELFF; CDR3nt: TGTGCCAGCAGTGAAGCTAGGGCAGGGAAGCACGGGGAGCTGTTTTTT
abundance: few; v_gene: TRBV29-1; d_gene: .; j_gene: TRBJ1-3; CDR3aa: CSVGRGNTIYF; CDR3nt: TGCAGCGTGGGGCGGGGGAACACCATATATTTT
abundance: few; v_gene: TRBV19; d_gene: TRBD1; j_gene: TRBJ2-5; CDR3aa: CASSIDQGQGETQYF; CDR3nt: TGTGCCAGTAGTATAGACCAAGGACAGGGAGAGACCCAGTACTTC
abundance: few; v_gene: TRBV3-1; d_gene: TRBD1; j_gene: TRBJ2-1; CDR3aa: CASSRDRDTPYNEQFF; CDR3nt: TGTGCCAGCAGCCGGGACAGGGACACCCCCTACAATGAGCAGTTCTTC
abundance: .; v_gene: TRBV4-1; d_gene: TRBD2; j_gene: TRBJ2-1; CDR3aa: CASSQTGTSGGAANEQFF; CDR3nt: TGCGCCAGCAGCCAGACCGGGACTAGCGGGGGGGCTGCAAATGAGCAGTTCTTC
abundance: .; v_gene: TRBV12-3/TRBV12-4; d_gene: TRBD1; j_gene: TRBJ1-1; CDR3aa: CAGSSHRGMNTEAFF; CDR3nt: TGTGCCGGCAGTTCCCACAGGGGTATGAACACTGAAGCTTTCTTT
abundance: once; v_gene: TRBV12-3/TRBV12-4; d_gene: .; j_gene: TRBJ1-2; CDR3aa: CASSLNRRGGYTF; CDR3nt: TGTGCCAGCAGTTTAAACCGACGCGGTGGCTACACCTTC
abundance: .; v_gene: TRBV2; d_gene: .; j_gene: TRBJ2-5; CDR3aa: CASERGRTEGGQYF; CDR3nt: TGTGCCAGTGAAAGGGGTAGGACAGAAGGGGGGCAGTACTTC
abundance: many; v_gene: TRBV27; d_gene: TRBD1; j_gene: TRBJ2-1; CDR3aa: CASSLTGTGNEQFF; CDR3nt: TGTGCCAGCAGTCTGACAGGGACCGGCAATGAGCAGTTCTTC
abundance: few; v_gene: TRBV4-1; d_gene: .; j_gene: TRBJ1-2; CDR3aa: CASSQGDRGNYGYTF; CDR3nt: TGCGCCAGCAGCCAGGGTGATAGGGGGAACTATGGCTACACCTTC